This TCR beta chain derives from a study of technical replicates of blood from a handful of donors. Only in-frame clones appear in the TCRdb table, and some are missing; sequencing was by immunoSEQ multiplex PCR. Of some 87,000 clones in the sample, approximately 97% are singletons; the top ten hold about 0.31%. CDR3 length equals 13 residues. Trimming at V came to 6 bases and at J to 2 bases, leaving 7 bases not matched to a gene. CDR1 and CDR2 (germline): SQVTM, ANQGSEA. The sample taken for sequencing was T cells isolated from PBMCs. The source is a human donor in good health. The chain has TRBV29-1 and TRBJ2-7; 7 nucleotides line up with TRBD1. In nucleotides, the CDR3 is TGCAGCGTCCGACCAGGGGGAACCTACGAGCAGTACTTC. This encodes CSVRPGGTYEQYF.